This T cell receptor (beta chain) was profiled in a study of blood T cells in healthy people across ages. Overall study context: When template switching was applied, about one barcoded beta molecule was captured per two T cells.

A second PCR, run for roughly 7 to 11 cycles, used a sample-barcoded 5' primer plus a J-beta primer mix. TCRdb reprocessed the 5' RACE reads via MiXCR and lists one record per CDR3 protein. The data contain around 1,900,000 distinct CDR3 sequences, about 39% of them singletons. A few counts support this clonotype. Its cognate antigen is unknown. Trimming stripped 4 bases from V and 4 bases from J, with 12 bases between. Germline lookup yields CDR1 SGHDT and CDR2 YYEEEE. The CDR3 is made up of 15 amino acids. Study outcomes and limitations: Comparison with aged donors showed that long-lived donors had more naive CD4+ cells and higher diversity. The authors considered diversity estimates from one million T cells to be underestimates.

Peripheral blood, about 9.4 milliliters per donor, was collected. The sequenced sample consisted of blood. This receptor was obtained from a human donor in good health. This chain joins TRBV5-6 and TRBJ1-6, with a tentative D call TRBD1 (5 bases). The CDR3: CASSPGPTYNSPLHF. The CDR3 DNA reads TGTGCCAGCAGCCCGGGACCGACTTATAATTCACCCCTCCACTTT. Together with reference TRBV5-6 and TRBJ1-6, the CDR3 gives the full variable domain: DAGVTQSPTHLIKTRGQQVTLRCSPKSGHDTVSWYQQALGQGPQFIFQYYEEEERQRGNFPDRFSGHQFPNYSSELNVNALLLGDSALYLCASSPGPTYNSPLHFGNGTRLTVT.